This TCR beta chain was obtained from a study of T cell repertoires in cytomegalovirus infection. On the study more broadly: Selected CMV epitopes included recently identified HLA-C-restricted ones as well as well-studied HLA-B-restricted ones. Indicated by public TCR beta signatures were CMV infection and matching HLA type.

V lost 7 bases and J 2 bases, leaving 13 bases between the germline ends. Looked up from germline, CDR1 is SNHLY and CDR2 is FYNNEI. This CDR3 comprises 14 residues. Study findings and constraints: HLA-C-restricted CMV clonotypes gave the most frequent clonotype in two of eight donors.

This clonotype was counted a few times. Its antigen is not known. MiXCR was run by TCRdb on the reads, yielding one entry per CDR3 protein. Of around 85,000 distinct CDR3 sequences listed, 40% to 50% are singletons. The receptor was isolated from a human donor in good health (CMV status not recorded). Some clones in this sample may be carry-over from other donors' samples. The chain recombines TRBV2 with TRBJ2-3, with D tentatively TRBD1 (5 bases). Sample: CD8+ T cells from cultured PBMCs, taken from culture after CMV antigen stimulation. CDR3 coding DNA: TGTGCCAGCAAGGACAACCTTCTCACAGATACGCAGTATTTT. As protein: CASKDNLLTDTQYF.